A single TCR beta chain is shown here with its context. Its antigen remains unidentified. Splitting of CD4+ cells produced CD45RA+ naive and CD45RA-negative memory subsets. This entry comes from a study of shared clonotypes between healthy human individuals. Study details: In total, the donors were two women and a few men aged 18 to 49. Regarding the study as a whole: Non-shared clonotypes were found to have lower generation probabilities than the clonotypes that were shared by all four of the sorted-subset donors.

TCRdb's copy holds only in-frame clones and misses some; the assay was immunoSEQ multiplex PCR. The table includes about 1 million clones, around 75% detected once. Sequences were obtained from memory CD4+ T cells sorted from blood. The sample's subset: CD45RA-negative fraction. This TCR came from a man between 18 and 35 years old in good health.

CDR3 region: CASSYWTGENIQYF. In DNA, the CDR3 is TGTGCCAGCAGTTACTGGACAGGGGAAAACATTCAGTACTTC. The rearrangement links TRBV6-6 to TRBJ2-4; 9 positions agree with TRBD1. In germline, CDR1 is MNHNY, CDR2 SVGAGI (reference sequence). With 1 base clipped from V and 5 bases from J, the junction kept 0 bases outside the gene matches. This CDR3 has 14 amino acids.